The source of this T cell receptor (beta chain) is a study of blood T cell repertoires in COVID-19. Across the whole study: The origin of the acute and convalescent COVID-19 samples was the United States, Italy and Spain. T cells, B-cell-depleted T cells, or PBMCs supplied cDNA or gDNA.

The germline V and J ends were trimmed by 7 bases and 5 bases, with 18 bases remaining between them. The CDR3 sequence is 15 residues long. In germline, CDR1 is SNHLY, CDR2 FYNNEI. Methods used by the authors: Reference gene primer amplification gave estimated nucleated cell counts. Generated by immunoSEQ multiplex PCR, the TCRdb table keeps only in-frame clones and is missing some. Clone size and the V and J calls come from that table; the DNA yielded D and trimming. This sample has some 100,000 clones, with nearly 90% found just once. V and J are TRBV2 and TRBJ1-3; possible D gene TRBD1, 5 bases. The sequence was collected from a woman aged 60-75 years with acute or convalescent COVID-19. The sample consisted of peripheral blood. CDR3 DNA: TGTGCCAGCACCCTAACGGAAGGGACTCGAAACACCATATATTTT. It encodes CASTLTEGTRNTIYF.